The 28 T cell receptor beta chains below come from one sample, sequenced in a study of cytomegalovirus exposure and HLA in healthy donors. Amplification used 60 Vbeta primers and 13 Jbeta primers. Only in-frame clones appear in the TCRdb table, and some are missing; sequencing was by immunoSEQ multiplex PCR. The top ten hold approximately 10% of the sample, which has 65,000 to 70,000 clones, 55% to 75% seen once. Sequenced: PBMCs. The receptor source for this set is a woman aged 25 to 45 in good health and CMV-seronegative.

V gene TRBV4-1 combines with J gene TRBJ2-5; TRBD2 might be the D (6 bases). From germline, CDR1 is MGHRA and CDR2 YSYEKL. The CDR3 contains 13 residues. With 4 bases removed from V and 5 bases from J, the gap between germline ends came to 11 bases. The CDR3 region is CASSLIAAETQYF. CDR3 nucleotides: TGCGCCAGCAGCCTTATAGCGGCGGAGACCCAGTACTTC.

The chain carries TRBV7-8 and TRBJ1-4; D call uncertain. From germline, CDR1 is SGHVS and CDR2 FQNEAQ. This CDR3 is built from 14 residues. V was shortened by 3 bases and J by 3 bases, with 8 bases between the two germline ends. The CDR3 sequence: CASSFNRANEKLFF. As DNA, the CDR3 is TGTGCCAGCAGCTTTAACAGAGCTAATGAAAAACTGTTTTTT. The entire variable domain, with the rest obtained from reference TRBV7-8 and TRBJ1-4, is as follows: GAGVSQSPRYKVAKRGQDVALRCDPISGHVSLFWYQQALGQGPEFLTYFQNEAQLDKSGLPSDRFFAERPEGSVSTLKIQRTQQEDSAVYLCASSFNRANEKLFFGSGTQLSVL.

This clone occurred a few times. J is TRBJ1-5 and V is TRBV5-6; D is possibly TRBD1 (5 bases). Trimming left V 4 bases short and J 8 bases short, with 16 bases between. Per germline, CDR1 SGHDT and CDR2 YYEEEE. There are 14 residues in the CDR3. CDR3 coding DNA: TGTGCCAGCAGCAGAGACCCCCAGGGCGAGCCCCAGCATTTT. It codes for CASSRDPQGEPQHF.

The chain couples TRBV6-1 to TRBJ2-7; unclear D gene. The V gene lost 8 bases and the J gene lost 2 bases, with 7 bases spanning the gap. This CDR3 region has 11 residues. The germline gives CDR1 MNHNS, CDR2 SASEGT. CDR3 sequence reads: CASVLTYEQYF. DNA of the CDR3: TGTGCCAGCGTCCTTACCTACGAGCAGTACTTC.

This chain links TRBV4-1 with TRBJ2-5; 10 nucleotides line up with TRBD2. Germline-derived CDR1 and CDR2 are MGHRA and YSYEKL. V shed 3 bases and J 2 bases; nucleotides not matched to a gene: 3. The CDR3 is 15 residues long. The CDR3 loop is CASSQGLATQETQYF. CDR3 in DNA: TGCGCCAGCAGCCAGGGACTAGCGACGCAAGAGACCCAGTACTTC.

V usage is TRBV30 and J usage is TRBJ2-7; D is possibly TRBD1 (6 bases). Germline V gives CDR1 GTSNPN, CDR2 SVGIG (reference sequence). This CDR3 has 13 residues. The V end lost 3 bases, the J end lost 5 bases, and 14 bases lay between the germline ends. This CDR3 reads CAWRSGVMDEQYF. CDR3 DNA: TGTGCCTGGAGATCAGGGGTTATGGACGAGCAGTACTTC. The full variable domain, rest sourced from reference TRBV30 and TRBJ2-7, is SQTIHQWPATLVQPVGSPLSLECTVEGTSNPNLYWYRQAAGRGLQLLFYSVGIGQISSEVPQNLSASRPQDRQFILSSKKLLLSDSGFYLCAWRSGVMDEQYFGPGTRLTVT.

As concerns this clone: Because the CDR3's place on the DNA is in doubt, the DNA is left out and the CDR3 is given as listed by TCRdb. This chain connects TRBV14 to TRBJ2-1; TRBD1 is the table's D call and was not checked against the DNA. Per germline, CDR1 SGHDN and CDR2 FVKESK. The CDR3 has 18 amino acids, counting both end residues. CDR3 loop: CASSQDRFGPGAYNEQFF.

The chain combines TRBV4-1 with TRBJ2-7; 11 bases align to TRBD2. Germline CDR1 is MGHRA and CDR2 is YSYEKL. The V gene end was trimmed by 0 bases and the J gene end by 4 bases; junction bases not matched to a gene: 5. CDR3 size: 16 residues. CDR3 nucleotides: TGCGCCAGCAGCCAAGATATAAGGACTAGCGGGTACGAGCAGTACTTC. Amino acids: CASSQDIRTSGYEQYF.

The chain couples TRBV21-1 to TRBJ2-3; the D segment call TRBD2 is taken from the table without a DNA check. TRBV21-1 is a pseudogene. The CDR3 runs 19 residues. The CDR3 DNA follows: TGTGCCAGCAGCAATGTTTTGCGGGGGGGCCTCGAGGGTGCAGATACGCAGTATTTT. This translates into CASSNVLRGGLEGADTQYF.

V gene TRBV19 combines with J gene TRBJ2-3, with D perhaps matching TRBD1 (6 bases). Germline CDR1 is LNHDA and CDR2 is SQIVND (reference sequence). V dropped 7 bases and J dropped 7 bases, with 15 bases sitting between them. The CDR3 is 13 amino acids. The DNA of the CDR3 is TGTGCCAGTACCCCAACCGGGACAAATACGCAGTATTTT. Translated: CASTPTGTNTQYF.

This clone came up a few times. The chain uses TRBV11-1 and TRBJ2-3; D is unclear. This CDR3 comprises 13 residues. Germline CDR1 reads SGHAT; CDR2 reads FQDESV (reference sequence). Trimming shortened V by 8 bases and J by 0 bases, and 9 bases separated the two germline ends. Here the CDR3 DNA reads TGTGCCAGCTCGCGTCCTAGCACAGATACGCAGTATTTT. Translated, it gives CASSRPSTDTQYF.

CDR3 in amino acids: CASSLRTGGEQYF. The CDR3, as DNA: TGCGCCAGCAGCCTCCGGACAGGGGGCGAGCAGTACTTC. The chain combines TRBV4-1 with TRBJ2-7, with 10 positions matching TRBD1. The V gene's germline CDR1 is MGHRA and CDR2 YSYEKL. V was pared by 4 bases and J by 6 bases, with 3 bases of the junction left unmatched. This CDR3 is 13 amino acids long.

This clone occurred a few times. This rearrangement joins TRBV30 to TRBJ1-5; no clear D gene. Germline CDR1 reads GTSNPN; CDR2 reads SVGIG (reference sequence). The CDR3 is 14 amino acids. V lost 4 bases and J 1 base, leaving 11 bases between the germline ends. In DNA, the CDR3 is TGTGCCTGGACTCAGGCCCCAAGCAATCAGCCCCAGCATTTT. Translated, it gives CAWTQAPSNQPQHF. Full variable domain (rest looked up from reference TRBV30 and TRBJ1-5): SQTIHQWPATLVQPVGSPLSLECTVEGTSNPNLYWYRQAAGRGLQLLFYSVGIGQISSEVPQNLSASRPQDRQFILSSKKLLLSDSGFYLCAWTQAPSNQPQHFGDGTRLSIL.

This rearrangement joins TRBV5-8 to TRBJ2-5, with D perhaps TRBD1 (5 bases). Between the trimmed V and J ends, which lost 1 base and 2 bases, there was a span of 15 bases. Germline CDR1 SGHTS, CDR2 YDEGEE. The CDR3 spans 16 residues. The chain's CDR3 is CASSLMAGHLQETQYF. CDR3 nucleotides: TGTGCCAGCAGCTTGATGGCCGGACACCTACAAGAGACCCAGTACTTC.

The sample holds one count of this clone. The J gene is TRBJ1-2, the V gene TRBV6-1; 8 bases fit TRBD1. Germline lookup yields CDR1 MNHNS and CDR2 SASEGT. The CDR3 is 15 amino acids. With V trimmed by 5 bases and J by 8 bases, 13 bases remained unmatched. Written as DNA, the CDR3 is TGTGCCAGCAGTCTAGACCCGACAGGGGACGGCGGCTACACCTTC. Protein product: CASSLDPTGDGGYTF.

V gene TRBV5-5 combines with J gene TRBJ2-1; 7 nucleotides align to TRBD1. V lost 1 base and J lost 2; bases outside the gene matches: 3. CDR1 SGHKS and CDR2 YYEKEE come from the germline V gene (reference sequence). CDR3 length equals 15 residues. CDR3 in DNA: TGTGCCAGCAGCTTGACCGGGACAGCCTACAATGAGCAGTTCTTC. Amino acid sequence: CASSLTGTAYNEQFF.

This chain uses TRBV9 with TRBJ2-3; a possible D gene is TRBD1 (6 bases). Germline CDR1 and CDR2: SGDLS and YYNGEE. This CDR3 comprises 15 residues. Trimming removed 0 bases from V and 3 bases from J, with 11 bases in between. CDR3 coding DNA: TGTGCCAGCAGCGTAGACAGGGCAGTAACAGATACGCAGTATTTT. Its translation is CASSVDRAVTDTQYF.

The J gene is TRBJ1-1, the V gene TRBV27; D uncertain. V dropped 6 bases and J dropped 1 base, with 15 bases sitting between them. The CDR3 length is 15 residues. The V gene's germline CDR1 is MNHEY and CDR2 SMNVEV (reference sequence). The CDR3 is CASRVQAGGNTEAFF. DNA of the CDR3: TGTGCCAGCAGAGTCCAGGCAGGTGGGAACACTGAAGCTTTCTTT.

This clone has only a few counts. This chain uses TRBV10-3 with TRBJ2-6; weak D call: TRBD1 (5 bases). The CDR3 has 16 residues. V was trimmed by 0 bases and J by 1 base, leaving 7 bases between them. Germline assignment: CDR1 ENHRY and CDR2 SYGVKD. CDR3 sequence: CAISESGQSGANVLTF. The DNA for the CDR3 is TGTGCCATCAGTGAGTCCGGACAATCTGGGGCCAACGTCCTGACTTTC.

As concerns this clone: This CDR3 fails to terminate in the conserved phenylalanine or tryptophan, so it likely reflects a read error. It is unclear where the CDR3 begins or ends on the DNA, so no DNA is shown, and the CDR3 is as TCRdb lists it. The J gene is TRBJ2-7, the V gene TRBV5-5; TRBD1, the D gene given by the table, was not confirmed from the DNA. The CDR3 spans 12 amino acids, including both terminal residues. The germline CDR1 and CDR2 sequences are SGHKS and YYEKEE (reference sequence). The CDR3 sequence is CASSPTPGQGSL.

V usage is TRBV5-8 and J usage is TRBJ1-1; TRBD1 matches 9 bases. The CDR3 contains 16 residues. Per germline, CDR1 SGHTS and CDR2 YDEGEE. Germline trimming cut 4 bases from V and 4 bases from J; bases unmatched to any gene: 11. DNA for the CDR3: TGTGCCAGCAGCCGGGACAGGGCTCGACGGACCACTGAAGCTTTCTTT. Encoded protein: CASSRDRARRTTEAFF.

The chain combines TRBV2 with TRBJ1-5; D may be TRBD1 (5 bases). This CDR3 has 14 amino acids. Per the germline V gene, CDR1 is SNHLY and CDR2 is FYNNEI. Trimming took off 4 bases at V and 1 base at J, with 8 bases between the two ends. In nucleotides, the CDR3 is TGTGCCAGCAGTGGAGACAGCAGCAATCAGCCCCAGCATTTT. Its translation is CASSGDSSNQPQHF. Based on the CDR3 plus reference TRBV2 and TRBJ1-5, the full variable domain is EPEVTQTPSHQVTQMGQEVILRCVPISNHLYFYWYRQILGQKVEFLVSFYNNEISEKSEIFDDQFSVERPDGSNFTLKIRSTKLEDSAMYFCASSGDSSNQPQHFGDGTRLSIL.

The chain carries TRBV2 and TRBJ1-1, with unresolved D. Looked up from germline, CDR1 is SNHLY and CDR2 is FYNNEI. The CDR3 runs 13 residues. V lost 1 base, J lost 7 bases, and 10 bases lay in between. CDR3 region: CASSEERQIEAFF. The CDR3 DNA sequence: TGTGCCAGCAGTGAAGAACGACAAATTGAAGCTTTCTTT.

Here the CDR3 DNA reads TGTGCCAGCAGTCCCTCTCGGGGAGACGCAACTAATGAAAAACTGTTTTTT. Amino acid sequence: CASSPSRGDATNEKLFF. The chain couples TRBV27 to TRBJ1-4; D is uncertain. Germline CDR1 MNHEY, CDR2 SMNVEV (reference sequence). V was shortened by 5 bases and J by 0 bases, with 16 bases between the two germline ends. This CDR3 comprises 17 residues.

In DNA form, the CDR3 reads TGTGCCAGCAGCCTGTCTCCTCGGGCGGGGTACGAGCAGTACTTC. Protein sequence: CASSLSPRAGYEQYF. The V and J genes are TRBV7-9 and TRBJ2-7, with D possibly TRBD2 on 6 matching bases. Germline V CDR1 and CDR2: SEHNR, FQNEAQ (reference sequence). CDR3 length equals 15 residues. V lost 5 bases and J lost 4, with 18 bases in between.

This clone was seen a handful of times. The chain couples TRBV5-6 to TRBJ2-7; D may be TRBD2 (5 bases). Deletions cut 1 base from V and 3 bases from J, with 11 bases between. CDR1 SGHDT and CDR2 YYEEEE come from the germline V gene. This CDR3 contains 14 residues. The CDR3 coding sequence is TGTGCCAGCAGCTTGTTTCCGGGGATCTACGAGCAGTACTTC. It encodes CASSLFPGIYEQYF.

This clone was seen repeatedly, ten times or more. This rearrangement joins TRBV15 to TRBJ1-6, with D hard to call. The CDR3 is 13 amino acids. The germline CDR1 and CDR2 sequences are LNHNV and YYDKDF (reference sequence). Trimming took off 10 bases at V and 5 bases at J, with 12 bases between the two ends. The CDR3 DNA reads as TGTGCCATCGGTGCCGGGGATAATTCACCCCTCCACTTT. Translated, it gives CAIGAGDNSPLHF.

On this clone: Mismatch with germline at one junction end may stem from a read error. The chain employs TRBV7-7 and TRBJ2-2, with TRBD1 matching 12 bases. The CDR3 is 20 residues long. Germline assignment: CDR1 SSHAT and CDR2 FNYEAQ (reference sequence). The CDR3: CASSLPRKGQGAFNTGELFF. CDR3 DNA: TGTGCTAGCAGCTTACCACGAAAGGGACAGGGGGCCTTTAACACCGGGGAGCTGTTTTTT.